These 32 T cell receptor beta chains share one sample of origin, sequenced in a study of cytotoxic CD8 clonotypes in ibrutinib-treated CLL. The data were produced by immunoSEQ multiplex PCR, yet TCRdb's version contains in-frame clones alone and is incomplete. Of some 81,000 clones in the sample, 79% were seen once. The sequences come from PBMCs, collected after 12 months of ibrutinib treatment. Receptor source: a human donor with chronic lymphocytic leukemia.

V gene TRBV18 combines with J gene TRBJ2-3; 12 bases are a match to TRBD2. The CDR3 runs 19 residues. The junction had 7 bases not matched to a gene; V was cut back by 0 bases and J by 0 bases. Per germline, CDR1 KGHSH and CDR2 LQKENI. The CDR3 region is CASSPPRLAGGSSTDTQYF. The CDR3, as DNA: TGTGCCAGCTCACCACCGCGGCTAGCGGGGGGGTCGAGCACAGATACGCAGTATTTT.

This sequence joins TRBV9 and TRBJ1-4; tentatively, D is TRBD1 (6 bases). The CDR3 sequence is 16 residues long. V was trimmed by 3 bases and J by 7 bases, leaving 19 bases between them. Germline CDR1 is SGDLS and CDR2 is YYNGEE. CDR3 protein: CASSAPTGQGFEKLFF. The CDR3 nucleotides read TGTGCCAGCAGCGCACCGACGGGCCAGGGGTTTGAAAAACTGTTTTTT.

The chain joins TRBV4-2 to TRBJ2-1; 8 bases align to TRBD2. V lost 0 bases, J lost 2 bases, and 6 bases stayed unmatched. The germline CDR1 and CDR2 sequences are LGHNA and YNFKEQ. The CDR3 spans 17 residues. The CDR3 region has the DNA TGTGCCAGCAGCCAAGATCTGGGACTAGTACCCTACAATGAGCAGTTCTTC. Translation: CASSQDLGLVPYNEQFF.

The gene calls are TRBV11-2 and TRBJ1-1; 7 nucleotides match TRBD1. The CDR3 has 15 residues. The junction had 6 bases not matched to a gene; V was cut back by 4 bases and J by 1 base. CDR1 SGHAT and CDR2 FQNNGV come from the germline V gene. CDR3 in amino acids: CASSSSDRANTEAFF. CDR3 nucleotides: TGTGCCAGCAGCTCTTCAGACAGGGCGAACACTGAAGCTTTCTTT.

The V call is TRBV28, the J call TRBJ1-2, with D hard to call. Germline assignment: CDR1 MDHEN and CDR2 SYDVKM. This CDR3 is 14 amino acids long. The V end was cut by 5 bases, the J end by 0 bases, with 10 bases between. CDR3 coding DNA: TGTGCCAGCAGTCCCGGGAACCCTAACTATGGCTACACCTTC. Protein sequence: CASSPGNPNYGYTF.

This clone came up once. The chain uses TRBV6-5 and TRBJ1-1, with TRBD1 identical over 9 bases. J was trimmed by 10 bases and V by 6 bases; bases with no gene match: 6. The CDR3 spans 12 residues. Germline assignment: CDR1 MNHEY and CDR2 SVGAGI. CDR3 sequence (DNA): TGTGCCAGCAGACAAACAGGGGGCGCAGCTTTCTTT. Amino acids: CASRQTGGAAFF.

V usage is TRBV7-9 and J usage is TRBJ1-4; D gene ambiguous. CDR3 length: 18 residues. V lost 10 bases to trimming and J lost 0 bases, with 24 bases between them. Per the germline V gene, CDR1 is SEHNR and CDR2 is FQNEAQ (reference sequence). The CDR3 DNA follows: TGTGCCACAAGCTTAGAGCTCAGGTTGGAGGCAACTAATGAAAAACTGTTTTTT. It codes for CATSLELRLEATNEKLFF.

The rearrangement uses TRBV28 and TRBJ1-5, with D possibly TRBD1 on 6 matching bases. CDR3 length: 15 residues. V lost 7 bases, J lost 3 bases, and 16 bases lay in between. Germline V gene lookup returns CDR1 MDHEN and CDR2 SYDVKM. The CDR3 DNA reads as TGTGCCAGCACCCCTCCGGGACACCCCAATCAGCCCCAGCATTTT. This gives the protein CASTPPGHPNQPQHF.

The chain recombines TRBV6-1 with TRBJ1-2, with 10 bases lining up with TRBD1. With V trimmed by 2 bases and J by 7 bases, 4 bases remained unmatched. The CDR3 has 14 residues. The V gene's germline CDR1 is MNHNS and CDR2 SASEGT. The DNA for the CDR3 is TGTGCCAGCAGTGAAAGGGACAGGGGTGGTGGCTACACCTTC. Translation: CASSERDRGGGYTF.

The gene calls are TRBV7-2 and TRBJ2-5; weak D call: TRBD2 (6 bases). Germline values: CDR1 SGHTA, CDR2 FQGNSA. The CDR3 has 13 residues. V lost 0 bases and J lost 5, with 7 bases in between. The CDR3 region has the DNA TGTGCCAGCAGCTTAGCTGCGGGGGAGACCCAGTACTTC. The encoded protein is CASSLAAGETQYF.

As for this clone: An end of the junction differs from the germline gene, which may be a read error. The chain links TRBV5-4 to TRBJ1-2; TRBD1 matches at 7 bases. The germline V gene encodes CDR1 SGHNT and CDR2 YYREEE (reference sequence). This CDR3 region has 15 residues. The CDR3 region has the DNA TGCGCCAGCAGCCAAGAGGAGACAGGGAACTATGGCTACACCTTC. It translates to CASSQEETGNYGYTF.

The rearrangement joins TRBV7-9 to TRBJ2-2; the match to TRBD2 covers 11 bases. V shed 5 bases and J 7 bases; nucleotides not matched to a gene: 6. CDR3 length equals 15 residues. Germline CDR1 reads SEHNR; CDR2 reads FQNEAQ (reference sequence). The CDR3: CASSRSGGARGELFF. The DNA of the CDR3 is TGTGCCAGCAGCCGTAGCGGGGGGGCCCGCGGGGAGCTGTTTTTT.

This sequence joins TRBV7-9 and TRBJ2-7, with 14 bases that match TRBD2. The CDR3 extends over 18 amino acids. With V trimmed by 2 bases and J by 5 bases, 11 bases remained unmatched. Germline assignment: CDR1 SEHNR and CDR2 FQNEAQ (reference sequence). Here the CDR3 reads CASSLRPVTSGRAHEQYF. Here the CDR3 DNA reads TGTGCCAGCAGCTTACGGCCCGTGACTAGCGGGAGGGCCCACGAGCAGTACTTC.

The genes are TRBV6-5 and TRBJ2-2; 8 bases align to TRBD1. J gave up 7 bases and V 8 bases, and 6 bases lay outside the gene matches. CDR1 and CDR2 (germline): MNHEY, SVGAGI. The CDR3 is 13 amino acids. CDR3 sequence reads: CASRRTGLGELFF. CDR3 sequence (DNA): TGTGCCAGCCGACGGACAGGGCTCGGGGAGCTGTTTTTT.

The chain combines TRBV20-1 with TRBJ2-7; D remains unclear. The CDR3 has 11 amino acids. The V gene lost 5 bases and the J gene lost 5 bases, with 10 bases spanning the gap. From germline, CDR1 is DFQATT and CDR2 SNEGSKA (reference sequence). The DNA of the CDR3 is TGCAGTGCTGGTTCGGCTCACGAGCAGTACTTC. Its protein is CSAGSAHEQYF.

The chain has TRBV7-2 and TRBJ2-1; 7 positions agree with TRBD1. The V gene end was trimmed by 7 bases and the J gene end by 6 bases; junction bases not matched to a gene: 6. Germline V gives CDR1 SGHTA, CDR2 FQGNSA. The CDR3 totals 13 residues. The CDR3 DNA is TGTGCCAGCAACCTAGGGGGCGGCAATGAGCAGTTCTTC. This gives the protein CASNLGGGNEQFF.

The chain couples TRBV7-3 to TRBJ2-5; 9 bases line up with TRBD2. V trimming: 1 base; J trimming: 5 bases; junction bases outside the gene matches: 5. Germline CDR1 and CDR2: SGHTA and FQGTGA. This CDR3 spans 15 amino acids. In nucleotides, the CDR3 is TGTGCCAGCAGCTTAAGAGGGACTAGCTGGGAGACCCAGTACTTC. The encoded protein is CASSLRGTSWETQYF.

The V and J genes are TRBV7-3 and TRBJ2-2; TRBD2 matches at 10 bases. With 0 bases clipped from V and 4 bases from J, the junction kept 8 bases outside the gene matches. This CDR3 is built from 18 residues. Germline CDR1 reads SGHTA; CDR2 reads FQGTGA. This CDR3 reads CASSLTGASGSFTGELFF. DNA of the CDR3: TGTGCCAGCAGCTTAACGGGGGCTAGCGGGAGTTTCACCGGGGAGCTGTTTTTT.

V is TRBV6-1 and J is TRBJ1-5; D remains ambiguous. The CDR3 consists of 11 residues. V was clipped by 4 bases and J by 9 bases, with 7 bases between them. In germline, CDR1 is MNHNS, CDR2 SASEGT. The CDR3 loop reads CASSGPGPQHF. The CDR3 coding sequence is TGTGCCAGCAGTGGCCCTGGGCCCCAGCATTTT.

This chain uses TRBV19 with TRBJ2-7, with D possibly being TRBD2 (6 bases). V was pared by 7 bases and J by 1 base, with 11 bases between. Germline lookup yields CDR1 LNHDA and CDR2 SQIVND (reference sequence). CDR3 length equals 13 residues. CDR3 amino acids: CASMLAGSYEQYF. CDR3 sequence (DNA): TGTGCCAGTATGTTGGCGGGGTCCTACGAGCAGTACTTC.

The chain joins TRBV10-2 to TRBJ2-7, with 7 bases fitting TRBD2. The CDR3 covers 18 residues. J gave up 0 bases and V 0 bases, and 11 bases lay outside the gene matches. Germline lookup yields CDR1 WSHSY and CDR2 SAAADI. The CDR3, as DNA: TGCGCCAGCAGTGAGTCGGGTTCCCTAGCGGATGACTCCTACGAGCAGTACTTC. Encoded protein: CASSESGSLADDSYEQYF.

This clone came up once. The gene calls are TRBV18 and TRBJ1-2, with a tentative D call TRBD1 (6 bases). The CDR3 has 13 amino acids. From germline, CDR1 is KGHSH and CDR2 LQKENI. The V end lost 2 bases, the J end lost 3 bases, and 7 bases lay between the germline ends. The CDR3 nucleotides are TGTGCCAGCTCACCAGGGGGCCACTATGGCTACACCTTC. The encoded protein is CASSPGGHYGYTF.

V and J are TRBV4-1 and TRBJ2-5; 7 bases are a match to TRBD2. This CDR3 is 14 amino acids long. Unmatched junction bases numbered 7, after V lost 4 bases and J lost 5 bases. Germline-derived CDR1 and CDR2 are MGHRA and YSYEKL. CDR3 bases: TGCGCCAGCAGCCCGGGGGGTAGAGGGGAGACCCAGTACTTC. Translated, it gives CASSPGGRGETQYF.

The chain employs TRBV11-1 and TRBJ2-1; TRBD2 agrees at 7 bases. CDR1 SGHAT and CDR2 FQDESV come from the germline V gene (reference sequence). Unmatched junction bases numbered 10, after V lost 7 bases and J lost 1 base. This CDR3 has 16 amino acids. The CDR3 here is CASTPGGAGSYNEQFF. CDR3 DNA sequence: TGTGCCAGCACCCCTGGGGGAGCGGGGTCCTACAATGAGCAGTTCTTC.

The chain links TRBV30 to TRBJ1-3, with D possibly being TRBD1 (5 bases). This CDR3 region has 14 residues. Germline V CDR1 and CDR2: GTSNPN, SVGIG (reference sequence). Deletions cut 2 bases from V and 2 bases from J, with 10 bases between. CDR3 DNA sequence: TGTGCCTGGAGTCGGGGGTCCGCTGGAAACACCATATATTTT. Protein product: CAWSRGSAGNTIYF.

This clone has a handful of counts. The CDR3 reads CASSTGGVYYGYTF. The DNA of the CDR3 is TGTGCCAGCAGTACAGGGGGCGTTTACTATGGCTACACCTTC. The genes are TRBV2 and TRBJ1-2, with 9 bases that match TRBD1. Looked up from germline, CDR1 is SNHLY and CDR2 is FYNNEI. V dropped 5 bases and J dropped 3; count of bases not matched to a gene: 4. The CDR3 runs to 14 residues.

The rearrangement uses TRBV5-1 and TRBJ2-5; D remains unclear. CDR3 length: 13 residues. CDR1 is SGHRS, CDR2 YFSETQ, per germline. V was shortened by 2 bases and J by 3 bases, with 8 bases between the two germline ends. The CDR3 here is CASSLGTKETQYF. In DNA, the CDR3 is TGCGCCAGCAGCTTAGGTACTAAAGAGACCCAGTACTTC.

The chain uses TRBV7-8 and TRBJ2-5; 7 nucleotides align to TRBD2. The V and J ends lost 1 base and 5 bases, in that order; junction bases with no gene match: 4. Germline V gene data show CDR1 as SGHVS and CDR2 as FQNEAQ. This CDR3 has 14 amino acids. CDR3 amino acids: CASSLGLAIETQYF. DNA of the CDR3: TGTGCCAGCAGCTTAGGACTAGCAATTGAGACCCAGTACTTC.

This chain links TRBV11-1 with TRBJ2-2; weak D call: TRBD2 (6 bases). This CDR3 comprises 17 residues. Germline CDR1 is SGHAT and CDR2 is FQDESV (reference sequence). V lost 5 bases, J lost 6 bases, and 22 bases lay in between. DNA of the CDR3: TGTGCCAGCAGCCACTACTTGGGCGCGGGGCTGGCCGGGGAGCTGTTTTTT. As protein: CASSHYLGAGLAGELFF.

The chain recombines TRBV28 with TRBJ1-1; TRBD1 matches at 7 bases. The germline gives CDR1 MDHEN, CDR2 SYDVKM. The V gene end was trimmed by 8 bases and the J gene end by 10 bases; junction bases not matched to a gene: 10. This CDR3 contains 12 residues. The CDR3 DNA sequence: TGTGCCAGCGAAGTTCAGGGGGATGGAGCTTTCTTT. Translated: CASEVQGDGAFF.

In this sample, this clone turned up once. The chain recombines TRBV27 with TRBJ2-3, with D maybe TRBD2 (5 bases). CDR3 length: 14 amino acids. The V and J ends lost 3 bases and 5 bases respectively, with 12 bases between them. Germline CDR1 is MNHEY and CDR2 is SMNVEV (reference sequence). CDR3 in amino acids: CASSLSGYLDTQYF. The CDR3 DNA reads as TGTGCCAGCAGTTTGTCGGGGTATCTAGATACGCAGTATTTT.

To note about this clone: The germline gene is not matched at one end of the junction; a read error may be the cause. The CDR3 loop reads CASSLSGLGAIF. The CDR3 DNA reads as TGTGCCAGCAGCTTGTCCGGGCTAGGCGCAATCTTC. The J gene is TRBJ2-1, the V gene TRBV5-6, with D uncertain. The CDR3 contains 12 residues. CDR1 and CDR2 (germline): SGHDT, YYEEEE.